This T cell receptor beta chain was identified in a study of T cell changes during pregnancy in multiple sclerosis (dated by TCRdb to the late 2010s). For the wider study: Changes in the T cell repertoire over the course of pregnancy were examined in this study in women with multiple sclerosis.

With respect to this clone: No antigen is known for it. Per-base quality was not reported, and no clone a single base away is much larger than it.

Library creation used the immunoSEQ multiplex PCR assay. TCRdb retrieved this table from immuneACCESS and kept in-frame rearrangements only. Not all clones are present; in checked studies, unresolved V genes account for under half, and no reason is known for the remainder. The sample table holds 55,000 to 65,000 clones, of which roughly 90% were seen once. The top ten clones comprise about 3.1% of the sample. V has 3 bases trimmed and J has 1 base trimmed; junction bases matching no gene number 10. There are 17 amino acids in the CDR3, from cysteine to phenylalanine inclusive. CDR3 DNA only is kept here, 51 bases in frame from base 1. The germline V gene (reference sequence) provides CDR1 SGHNT and CDR2 YYREEE.

This material consisted of peripheral blood, taken in the first trimester of pregnancy. The sequence was obtained from a female donor in good health, enrolled as a control in a pregnancy study. The chain links TRBV5-4 with TRBJ1-3; 7 bases in between match TRBD1. The DNA reads TGTGCCAGCAGCTCCGGACAGGTTCGGAGTTCTGGAAACACCATATATTTT. Translated, this is CASSSGQVRSSGNTIYF.